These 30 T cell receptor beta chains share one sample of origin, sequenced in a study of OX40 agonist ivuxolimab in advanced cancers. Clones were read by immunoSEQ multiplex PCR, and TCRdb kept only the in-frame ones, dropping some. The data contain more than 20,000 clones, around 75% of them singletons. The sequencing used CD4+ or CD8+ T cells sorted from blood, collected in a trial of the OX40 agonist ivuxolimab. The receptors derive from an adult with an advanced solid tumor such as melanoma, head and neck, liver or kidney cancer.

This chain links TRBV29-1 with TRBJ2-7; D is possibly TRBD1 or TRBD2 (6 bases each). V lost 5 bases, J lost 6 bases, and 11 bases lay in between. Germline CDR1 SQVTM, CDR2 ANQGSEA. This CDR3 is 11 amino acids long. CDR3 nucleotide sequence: TGCAGCGTTTTCAGGGGAGGCGAGCAGTACTTC. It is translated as CSVFRGGEQYF.

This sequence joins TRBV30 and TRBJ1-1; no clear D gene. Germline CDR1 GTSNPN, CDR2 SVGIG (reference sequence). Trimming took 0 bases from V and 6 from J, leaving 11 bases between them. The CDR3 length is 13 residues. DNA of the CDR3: TGTGCCTGGAGTGTAGGGTTACTCTCTGAAGCTTTCTTT. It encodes CAWSVGLLSEAFF. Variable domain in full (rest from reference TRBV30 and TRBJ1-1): SQTIHQWPATLVQPVGSPLSLECTVEGTSNPNLYWYRQAAGRGLQLLFYSVGIGQISSEVPQNLSASRPQDRQFILSSKKLLLSDSGFYLCAWSVGLLSEAFFGQGTRLTVV.

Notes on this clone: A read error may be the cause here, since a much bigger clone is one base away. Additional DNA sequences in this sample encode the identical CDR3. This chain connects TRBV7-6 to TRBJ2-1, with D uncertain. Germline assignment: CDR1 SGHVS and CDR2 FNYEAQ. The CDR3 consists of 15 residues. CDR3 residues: CASSLEYGSTREQFF. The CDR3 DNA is TGTGCCAGTAGCTTAGAGTATGGCAGTACCCGTGAGCAGTTCTTC.

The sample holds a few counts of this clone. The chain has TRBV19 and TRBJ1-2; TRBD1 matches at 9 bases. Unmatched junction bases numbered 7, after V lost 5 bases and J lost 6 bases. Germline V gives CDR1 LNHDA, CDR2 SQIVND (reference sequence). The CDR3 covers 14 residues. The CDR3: CASSGTGGGHGYTF. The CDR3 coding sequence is TGTGCCAGTAGTGGCACAGGGGGCGGGCATGGCTACACCTTC.

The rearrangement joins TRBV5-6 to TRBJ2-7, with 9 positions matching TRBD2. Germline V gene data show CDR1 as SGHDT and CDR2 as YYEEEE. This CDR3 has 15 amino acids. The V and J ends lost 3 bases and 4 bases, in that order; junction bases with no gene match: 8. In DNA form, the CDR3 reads TGTGCCAGCAGCTCCCCCCTAGCGGGGAATTACGAGCAGTACTTC. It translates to CASSSPLAGNYEQYF.

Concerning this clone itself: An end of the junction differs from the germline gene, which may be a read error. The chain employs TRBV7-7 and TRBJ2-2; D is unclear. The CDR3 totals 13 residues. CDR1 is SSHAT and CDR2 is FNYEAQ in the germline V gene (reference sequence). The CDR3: CASSIGRAGELFF. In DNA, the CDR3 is TGTGCTAGCAGCATAGGTCGGGCCGGGGAGCTGTTTTTT. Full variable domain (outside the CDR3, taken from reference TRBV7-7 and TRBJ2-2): GAGVSQSPRYKVTKRGQDVTLRCDPISSHATLYWYQQALGQGPEFLTYFNYEAQPDKSGLPSDRFSAERPEGSISTLTIQRTEQRDSAMYRCASSIGRAGELFFGEGSRLTVL.

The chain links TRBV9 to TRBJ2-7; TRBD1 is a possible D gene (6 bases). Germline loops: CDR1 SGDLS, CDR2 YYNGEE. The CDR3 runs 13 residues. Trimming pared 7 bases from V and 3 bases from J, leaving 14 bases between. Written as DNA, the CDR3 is TGTGCCAGCTCGCGGCAGGGGAACTACGAGCAGTACTTC. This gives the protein CASSRQGNYEQYF.

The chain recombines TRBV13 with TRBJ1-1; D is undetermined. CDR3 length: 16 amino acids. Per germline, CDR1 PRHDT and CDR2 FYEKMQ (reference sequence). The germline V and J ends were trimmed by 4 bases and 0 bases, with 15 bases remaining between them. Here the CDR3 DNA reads TGTGCCAGCAGCTACGCCCCGGACGTAATGAACACTGAAGCTTTCTTT. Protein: CASSYAPDVMNTEAFF.

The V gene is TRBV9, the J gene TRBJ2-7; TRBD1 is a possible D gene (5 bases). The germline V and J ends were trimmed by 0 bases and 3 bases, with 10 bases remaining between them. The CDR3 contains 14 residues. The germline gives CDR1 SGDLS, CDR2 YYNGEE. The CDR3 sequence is CASSVGAGIYEQYF. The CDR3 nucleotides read TGTGCCAGCAGCGTAGGTGCAGGGATCTACGAGCAGTACTTC.

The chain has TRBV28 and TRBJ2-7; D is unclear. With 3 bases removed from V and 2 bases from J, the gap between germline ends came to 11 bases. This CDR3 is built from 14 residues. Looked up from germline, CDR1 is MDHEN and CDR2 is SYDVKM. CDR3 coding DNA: TGTGCCAGCAGTTTCGGCCGTGGGCCCTACGAGCAGTACTTC. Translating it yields CASSFGRGPYEQYF.

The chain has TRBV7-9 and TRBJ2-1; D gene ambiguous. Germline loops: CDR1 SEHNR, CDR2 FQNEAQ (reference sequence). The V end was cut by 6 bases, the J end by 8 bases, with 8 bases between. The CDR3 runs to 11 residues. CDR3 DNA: TGTGCCAGCAGTCCCGACCATGAGCAGTTCTTC. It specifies CASSPDHEQFF.

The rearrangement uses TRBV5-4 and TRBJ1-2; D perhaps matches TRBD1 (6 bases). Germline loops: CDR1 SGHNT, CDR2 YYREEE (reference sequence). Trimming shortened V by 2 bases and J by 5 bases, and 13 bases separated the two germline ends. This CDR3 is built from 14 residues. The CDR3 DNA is TGTGCCAGCAGCTTCTTCGGGGGCGGGTATGGCTACACCTTC. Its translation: CASSFFGGGYGYTF.

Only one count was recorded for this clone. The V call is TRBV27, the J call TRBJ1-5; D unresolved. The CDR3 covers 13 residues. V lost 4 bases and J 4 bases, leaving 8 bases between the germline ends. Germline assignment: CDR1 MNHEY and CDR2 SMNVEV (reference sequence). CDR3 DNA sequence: TGTGCCAGCAGTTGGGCAGCGAATCAGCCCCAGCATTTT. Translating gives CASSWAANQPQHF.

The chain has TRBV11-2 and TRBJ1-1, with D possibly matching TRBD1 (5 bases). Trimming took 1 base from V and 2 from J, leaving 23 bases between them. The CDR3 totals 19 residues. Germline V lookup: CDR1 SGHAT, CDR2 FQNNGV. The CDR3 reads CASSLGPGTTVPHNTEAFF. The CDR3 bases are TGTGCCAGCAGCTTAGGGCCTGGGACCACAGTTCCCCATAACACTGAAGCTTTCTTT. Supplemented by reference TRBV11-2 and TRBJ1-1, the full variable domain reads EAGVAQSPRYKIIEKRQSVAFWCNPISGHATLYWYQQILGQGPKLLIQFQNNGVVDDSQLPKDRFSAERLKGVDSTLKIQPAKLEDSAVYLCASSLGPGTTVPHNTEAFFGQGTRLTVV.

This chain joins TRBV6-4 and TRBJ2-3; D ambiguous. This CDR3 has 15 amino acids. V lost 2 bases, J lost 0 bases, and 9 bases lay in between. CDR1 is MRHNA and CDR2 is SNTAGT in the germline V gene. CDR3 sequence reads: CASSDGQTSTDTQYF. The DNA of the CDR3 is TGTGCCAGCAGTGACGGGCAGACTAGCACAGATACGCAGTATTTT.

The CDR3, as DNA: TGTGCCATCAGTGACAGGGGGCAAGCTTTCTTT. It codes for CAISDRGQAFF. The chain couples TRBV10-3 to TRBJ1-1, with TRBD1 identical over 8 bases. Germline trimming cut 3 bases from V and 9 bases from J; bases unmatched to any gene: 0. In germline, CDR1 is ENHRY, CDR2 SYGVKD. The CDR3 totals 11 residues.

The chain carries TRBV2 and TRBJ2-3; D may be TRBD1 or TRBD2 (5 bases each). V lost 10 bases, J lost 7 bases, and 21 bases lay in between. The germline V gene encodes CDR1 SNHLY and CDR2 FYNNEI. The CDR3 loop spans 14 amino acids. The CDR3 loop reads CAIRDADIDYTQYF. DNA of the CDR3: TGTGCCATCCGGGACGCGGATATCGACTATACGCAGTATTTT.

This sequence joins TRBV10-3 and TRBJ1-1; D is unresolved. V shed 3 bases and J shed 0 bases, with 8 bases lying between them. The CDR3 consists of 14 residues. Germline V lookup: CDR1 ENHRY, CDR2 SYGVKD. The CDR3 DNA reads TGTGCCATCAGTGATTCCACAGTGAACACTGAAGCTTTCTTT. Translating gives CAISDSTVNTEAFF.

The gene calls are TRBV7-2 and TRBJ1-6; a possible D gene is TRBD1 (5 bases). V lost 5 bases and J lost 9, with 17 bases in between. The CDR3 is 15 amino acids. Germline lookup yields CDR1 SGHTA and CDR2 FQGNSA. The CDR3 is CASSPGGGVISPLHF. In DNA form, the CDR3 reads TGTGCCAGCAGCCCCGGGGGGGGTGTTATTTCACCCCTCCACTTT. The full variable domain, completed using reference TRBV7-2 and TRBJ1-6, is GAGVSQSPSNKVTEKGKDVELRCDPISGHTALYWYRQSLGQGLEFLIYFQGNSAPDKSGLPSDRFSAERTGGSVSTLTIQRTQQEDSAVYLCASSPGGGVISPLHFGNGTRLTVT.

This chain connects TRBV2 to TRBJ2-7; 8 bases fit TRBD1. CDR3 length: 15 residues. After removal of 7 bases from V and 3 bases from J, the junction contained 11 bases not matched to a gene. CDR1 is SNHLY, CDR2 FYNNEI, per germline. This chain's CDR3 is CASMLLTGASYEQYF. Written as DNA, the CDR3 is TGTGCCAGCATGCTATTGACAGGGGCAAGCTACGAGCAGTACTTC.

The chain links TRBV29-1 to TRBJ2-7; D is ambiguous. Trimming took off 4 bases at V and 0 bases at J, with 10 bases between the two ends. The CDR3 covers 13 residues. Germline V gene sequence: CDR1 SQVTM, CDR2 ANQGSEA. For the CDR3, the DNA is TGCAGCGTTGGGGCGTCTAGCTCCTACGAGCAGTACTTC. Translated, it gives CSVGASSSYEQYF.

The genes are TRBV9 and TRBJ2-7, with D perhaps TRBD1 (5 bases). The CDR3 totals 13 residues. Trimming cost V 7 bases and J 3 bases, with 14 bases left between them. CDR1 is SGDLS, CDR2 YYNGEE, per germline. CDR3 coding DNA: TGTGCCAGCGGTGGGGCCACGGGCTACGAGCAGTACTTC. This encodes CASGGATGYEQYF.

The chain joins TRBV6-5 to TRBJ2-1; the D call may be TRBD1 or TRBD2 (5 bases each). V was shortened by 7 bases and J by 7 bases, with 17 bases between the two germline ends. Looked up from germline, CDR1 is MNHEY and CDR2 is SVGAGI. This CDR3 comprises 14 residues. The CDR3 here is CASTGPLEGNEQFF. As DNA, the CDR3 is TGTGCCAGCACCGGGCCGCTTGAGGGGAATGAGCAGTTCTTC.

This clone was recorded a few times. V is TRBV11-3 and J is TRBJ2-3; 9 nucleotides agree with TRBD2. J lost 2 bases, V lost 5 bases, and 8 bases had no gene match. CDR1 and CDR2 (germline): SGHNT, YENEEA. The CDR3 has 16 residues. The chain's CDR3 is CASSLQLAGPTDTQYF. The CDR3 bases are TGTGCCAGCAGCCTCCAACTAGCGGGCCCCACAGATACGCAGTATTTT.

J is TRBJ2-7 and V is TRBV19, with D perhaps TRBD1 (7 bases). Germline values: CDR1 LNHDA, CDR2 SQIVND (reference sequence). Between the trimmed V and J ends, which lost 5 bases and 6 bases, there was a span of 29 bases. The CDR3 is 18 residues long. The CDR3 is CASSPSLWGVTGHVEQYF. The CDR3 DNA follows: TGTGCCAGTAGTCCCTCATTATGGGGGGTGACAGGGCATGTCGAGCAGTACTTC. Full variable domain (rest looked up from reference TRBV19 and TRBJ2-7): DGGITQSPKYLFRKEGQNVTLSCEQNLNHDAMYWYRQDPGQGLRLIYYSQIVNDFQKGDIAEGYSVSREKKESFPLTVTSAQKNPTAFYLCASSPSLWGVTGHVEQYFGPGTRLTVT.

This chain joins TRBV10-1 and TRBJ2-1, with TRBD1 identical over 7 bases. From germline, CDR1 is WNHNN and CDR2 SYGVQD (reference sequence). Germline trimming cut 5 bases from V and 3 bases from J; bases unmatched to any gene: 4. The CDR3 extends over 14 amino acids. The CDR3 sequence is CASSPGQNYNEQFF. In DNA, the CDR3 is TGCGCCAGCAGTCCGGGACAGAACTACAATGAGCAGTTCTTC.

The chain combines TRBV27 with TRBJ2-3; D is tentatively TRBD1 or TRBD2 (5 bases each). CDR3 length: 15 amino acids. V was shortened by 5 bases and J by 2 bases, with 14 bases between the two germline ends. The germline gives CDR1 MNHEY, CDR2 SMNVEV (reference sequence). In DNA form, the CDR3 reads TGTGCCAGCAGTCGGGACCACCGATCCACAGATACGCAGTATTTT. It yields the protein CASSRDHRSTDTQYF.

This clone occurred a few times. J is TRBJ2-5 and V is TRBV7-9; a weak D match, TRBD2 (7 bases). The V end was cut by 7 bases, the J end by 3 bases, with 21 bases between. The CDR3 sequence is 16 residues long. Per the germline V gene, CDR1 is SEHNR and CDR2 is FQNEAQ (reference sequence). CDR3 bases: TGTGCCAGCATCCGGGGAGGGGGAGAACCCAAAGAGACCCAGTACTTC. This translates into CASIRGGGEPKETQYF. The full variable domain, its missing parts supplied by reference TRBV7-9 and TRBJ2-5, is DTGVSQNPRHKITKRGQNVTFRCDPISEHNRLYWYRQTLGQGPEFLTYFQNEAQLEKSRLLSDRFSAERPKGSFSTLEIQRTEQGDSAMYLCASIRGGGEPKETQYFGPGTRLLVL.

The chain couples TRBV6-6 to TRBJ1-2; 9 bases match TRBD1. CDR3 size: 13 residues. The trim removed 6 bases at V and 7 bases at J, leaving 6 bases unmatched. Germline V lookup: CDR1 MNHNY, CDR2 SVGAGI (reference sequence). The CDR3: CASREQGAGGYTF. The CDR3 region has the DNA TGTGCCAGCAGGGAACAGGGGGCTGGTGGCTACACCTTC.

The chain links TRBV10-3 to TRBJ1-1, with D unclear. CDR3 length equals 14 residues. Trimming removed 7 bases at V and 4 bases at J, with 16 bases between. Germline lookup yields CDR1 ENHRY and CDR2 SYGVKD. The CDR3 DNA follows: TGTGCCATCAACGACGAGGTGGAGAGCACTGAAGCTTTCTTT. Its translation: CAINDEVESTEAFF.